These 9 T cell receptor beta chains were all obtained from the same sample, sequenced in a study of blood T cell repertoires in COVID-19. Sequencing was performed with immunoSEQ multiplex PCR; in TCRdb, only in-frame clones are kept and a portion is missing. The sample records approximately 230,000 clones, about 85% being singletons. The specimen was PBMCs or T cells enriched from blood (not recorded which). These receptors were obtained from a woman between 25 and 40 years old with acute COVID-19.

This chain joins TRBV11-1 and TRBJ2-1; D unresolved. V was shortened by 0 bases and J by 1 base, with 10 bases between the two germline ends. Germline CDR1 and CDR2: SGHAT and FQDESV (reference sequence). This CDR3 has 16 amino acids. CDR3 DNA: TGTGCCAGCAGCTTAGCTCGGCGGCAGTCCTACAATGAGCAGTTCTTC. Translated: CASSLARRQSYNEQFF.

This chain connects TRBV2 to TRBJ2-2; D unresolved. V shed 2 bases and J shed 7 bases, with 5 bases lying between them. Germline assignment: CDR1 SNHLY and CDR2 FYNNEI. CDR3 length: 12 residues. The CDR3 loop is CASSELVGELFF. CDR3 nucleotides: TGTGCCAGCAGTGAACTCGTCGGGGAGCTGTTTTTT.

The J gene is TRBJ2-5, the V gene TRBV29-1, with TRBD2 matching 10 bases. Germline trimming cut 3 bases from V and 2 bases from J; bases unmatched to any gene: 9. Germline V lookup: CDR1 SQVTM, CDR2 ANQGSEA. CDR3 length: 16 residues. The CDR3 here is CSVEVFSGRGQETQYF. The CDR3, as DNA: TGCAGCGTTGAGGTCTTCAGCGGGAGGGGGCAAGAGACCCAGTACTTC.

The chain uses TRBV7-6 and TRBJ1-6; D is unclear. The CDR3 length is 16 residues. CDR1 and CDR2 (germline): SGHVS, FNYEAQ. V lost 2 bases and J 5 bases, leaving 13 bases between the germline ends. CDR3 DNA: TGTGCCAGCAGCTTAAGGGCGGGGAACGATAATTCACCCCTCCACTTT. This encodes CASSLRAGNDNSPLHF.

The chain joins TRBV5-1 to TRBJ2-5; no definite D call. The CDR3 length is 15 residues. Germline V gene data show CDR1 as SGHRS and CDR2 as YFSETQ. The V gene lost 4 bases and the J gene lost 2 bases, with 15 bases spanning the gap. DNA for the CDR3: TGCGCCAGCAGCCCCGACACGATACGACAAGAGACCCAGTACTTC. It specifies CASSPDTIRQETQYF.

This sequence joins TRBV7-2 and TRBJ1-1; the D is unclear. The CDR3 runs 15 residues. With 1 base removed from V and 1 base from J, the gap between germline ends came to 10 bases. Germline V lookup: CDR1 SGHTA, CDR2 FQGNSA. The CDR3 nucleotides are TGTGCCAGCAGCTTAGTCGGTCACGCGAACACTGAAGCTTTCTTT. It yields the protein CASSLVGHANTEAFF.

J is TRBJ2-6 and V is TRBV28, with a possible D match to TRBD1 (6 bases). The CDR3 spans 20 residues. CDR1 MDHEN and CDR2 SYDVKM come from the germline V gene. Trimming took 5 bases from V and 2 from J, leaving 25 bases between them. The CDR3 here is CASSPGRGLGHPAGANVLTF. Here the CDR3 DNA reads TGTGCCAGCAGTCCCGGAAGGGGATTGGGACACCCTGCTGGGGCCAACGTCCTGACTTTC.

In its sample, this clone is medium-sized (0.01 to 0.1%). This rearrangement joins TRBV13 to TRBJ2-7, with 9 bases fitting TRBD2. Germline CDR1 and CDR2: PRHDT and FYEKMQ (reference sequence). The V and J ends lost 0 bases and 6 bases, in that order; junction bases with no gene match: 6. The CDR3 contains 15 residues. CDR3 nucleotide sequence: TGTGCCAGCAGCTTAGGCCTTAGCGGGGGTCGCGAGCAGTACTTC. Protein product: CASSLGLSGGREQYF.

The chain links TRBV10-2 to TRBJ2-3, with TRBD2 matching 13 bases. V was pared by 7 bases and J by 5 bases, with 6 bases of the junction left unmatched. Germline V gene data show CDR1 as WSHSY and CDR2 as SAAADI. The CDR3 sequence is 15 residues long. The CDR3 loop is CASIDWTSGGDTQYF. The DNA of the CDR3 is TGCGCCAGCATTGACTGGACTAGCGGGGGAGATACGCAGTATTTT.